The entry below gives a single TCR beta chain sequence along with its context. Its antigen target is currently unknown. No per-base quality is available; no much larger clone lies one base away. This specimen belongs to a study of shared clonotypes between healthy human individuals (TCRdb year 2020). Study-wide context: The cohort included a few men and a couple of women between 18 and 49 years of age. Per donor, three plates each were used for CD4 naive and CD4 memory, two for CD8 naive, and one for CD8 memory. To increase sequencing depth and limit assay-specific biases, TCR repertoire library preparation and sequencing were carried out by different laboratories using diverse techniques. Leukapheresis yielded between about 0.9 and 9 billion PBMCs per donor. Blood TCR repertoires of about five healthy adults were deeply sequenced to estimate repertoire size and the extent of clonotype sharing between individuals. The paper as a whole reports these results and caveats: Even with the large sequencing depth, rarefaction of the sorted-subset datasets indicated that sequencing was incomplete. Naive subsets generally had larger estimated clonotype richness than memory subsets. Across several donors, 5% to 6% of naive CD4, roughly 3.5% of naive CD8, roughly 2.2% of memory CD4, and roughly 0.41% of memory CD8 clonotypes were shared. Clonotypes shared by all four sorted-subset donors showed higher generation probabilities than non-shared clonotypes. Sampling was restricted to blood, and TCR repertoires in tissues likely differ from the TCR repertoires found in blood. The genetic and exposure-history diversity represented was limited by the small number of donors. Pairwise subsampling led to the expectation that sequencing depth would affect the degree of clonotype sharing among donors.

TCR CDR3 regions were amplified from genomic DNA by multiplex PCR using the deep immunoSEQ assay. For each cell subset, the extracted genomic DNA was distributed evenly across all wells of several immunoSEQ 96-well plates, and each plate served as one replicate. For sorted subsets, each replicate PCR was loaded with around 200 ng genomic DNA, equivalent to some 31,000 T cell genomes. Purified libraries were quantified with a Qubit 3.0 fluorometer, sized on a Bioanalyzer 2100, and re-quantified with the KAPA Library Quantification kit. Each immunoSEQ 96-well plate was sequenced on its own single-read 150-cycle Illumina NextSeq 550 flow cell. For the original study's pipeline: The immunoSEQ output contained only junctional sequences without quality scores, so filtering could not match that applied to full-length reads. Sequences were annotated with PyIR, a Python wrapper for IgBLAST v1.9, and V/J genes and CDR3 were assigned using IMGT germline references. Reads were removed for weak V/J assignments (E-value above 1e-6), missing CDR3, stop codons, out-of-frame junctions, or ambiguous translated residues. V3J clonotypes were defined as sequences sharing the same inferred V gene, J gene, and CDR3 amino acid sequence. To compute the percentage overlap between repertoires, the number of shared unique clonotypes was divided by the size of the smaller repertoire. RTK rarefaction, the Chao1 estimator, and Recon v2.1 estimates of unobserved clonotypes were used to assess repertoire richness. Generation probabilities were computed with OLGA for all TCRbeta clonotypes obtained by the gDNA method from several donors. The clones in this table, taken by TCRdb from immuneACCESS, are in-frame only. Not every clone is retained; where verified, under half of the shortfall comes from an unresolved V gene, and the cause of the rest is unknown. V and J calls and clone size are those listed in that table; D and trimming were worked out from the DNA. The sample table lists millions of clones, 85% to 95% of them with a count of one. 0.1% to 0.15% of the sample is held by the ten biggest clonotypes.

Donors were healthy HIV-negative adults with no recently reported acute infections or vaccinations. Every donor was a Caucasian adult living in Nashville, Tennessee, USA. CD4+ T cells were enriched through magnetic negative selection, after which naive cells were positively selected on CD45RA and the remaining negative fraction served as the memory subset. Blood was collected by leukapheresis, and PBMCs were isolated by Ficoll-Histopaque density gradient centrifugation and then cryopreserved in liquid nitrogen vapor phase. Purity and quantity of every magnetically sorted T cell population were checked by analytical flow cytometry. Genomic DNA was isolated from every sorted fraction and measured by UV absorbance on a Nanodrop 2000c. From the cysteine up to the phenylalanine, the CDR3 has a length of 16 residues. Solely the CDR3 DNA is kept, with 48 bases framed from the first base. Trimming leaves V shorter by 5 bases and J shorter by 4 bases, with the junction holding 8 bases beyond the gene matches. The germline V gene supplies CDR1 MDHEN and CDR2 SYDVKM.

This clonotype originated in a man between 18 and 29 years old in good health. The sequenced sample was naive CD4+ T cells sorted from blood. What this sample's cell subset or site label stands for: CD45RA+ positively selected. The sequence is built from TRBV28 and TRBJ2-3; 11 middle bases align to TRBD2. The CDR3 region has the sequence CASSVSSGGAPDTQYF. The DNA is TGTGCCAGCAGTGTCAGTAGCGGGGGGGCCCCAGATACGCAGTATTTT.